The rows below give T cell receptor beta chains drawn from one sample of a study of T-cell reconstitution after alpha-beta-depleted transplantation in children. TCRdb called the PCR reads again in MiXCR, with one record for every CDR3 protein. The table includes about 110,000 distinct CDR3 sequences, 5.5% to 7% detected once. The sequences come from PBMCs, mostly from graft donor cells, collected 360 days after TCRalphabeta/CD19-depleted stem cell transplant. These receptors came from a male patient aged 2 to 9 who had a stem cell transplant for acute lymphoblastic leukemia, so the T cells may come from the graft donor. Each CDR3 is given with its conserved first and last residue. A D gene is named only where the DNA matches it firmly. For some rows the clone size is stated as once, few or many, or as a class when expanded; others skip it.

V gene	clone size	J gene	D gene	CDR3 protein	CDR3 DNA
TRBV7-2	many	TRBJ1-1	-	CASSRLQITEAFF	TGTGCCAGCAGCCGCCTACAGATCACTGAAGCTTTCTTT
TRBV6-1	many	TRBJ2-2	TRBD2	CASSPSGGTGELFF	TGTGCCAGCAGCCCGTCGGGGGGGACCGGGGAGCTGTTTTTT
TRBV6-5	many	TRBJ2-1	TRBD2	CASSYSGPSGDFYNEQFF	TGTGCCAGCAGTTACTCTGGGCCTAGCGGAGACTTCTACAATGAGCAGTTCTTC
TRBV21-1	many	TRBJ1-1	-	CASSKARAEAFF	TGTGCCAGCAGCAAAGCCCGGGCTGAAGCTTTCTTT
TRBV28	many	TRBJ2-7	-	CAGADGPYEQYF	TGTGCCGGGGCAGACGGACCCTACGAGCAGTACTTC
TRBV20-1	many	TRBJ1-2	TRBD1	CSAQGQHTNYGYTF	TGCAGTGCCCAGGGACAGCATACTAACTATGGCTACACCTTC
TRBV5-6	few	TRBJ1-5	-	CASSLNGLYSNQPQHF	TGTGCCAGCAGCTTGAACGGACTCTATAGCAATCAGCCCCAGCATTTT
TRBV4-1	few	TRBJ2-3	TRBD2	CASSQRTSGSTDTQYF	TGCGCCAGCAGCCAACGGACTAGCGGGAGCACAGATACGCAGTATTTT
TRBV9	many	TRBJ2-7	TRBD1	CASSLGQSSYEQYF	TGTGCCAGCAGCTTGGGACAGTCCTCCTACGAGCAGTACTTC
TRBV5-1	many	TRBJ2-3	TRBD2	CASSLDAGGPADTQYF	TGCGCCAGCAGCTTGGATGCGGGGGGGCCCGCAGATACGCAGTATTTT
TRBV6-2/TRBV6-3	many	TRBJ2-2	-	CASSLYRELFF	TGTGCCAGCAGCCTCTACCGGGAGCTGTTTTTT
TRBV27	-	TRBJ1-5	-	CASSITGRANQPQHF	TGTGCCAGCAGTATTACAGGGAGGGCGAATCAGCCCCAGCATTTT
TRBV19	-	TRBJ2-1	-	CASSPVSSYNEQFF	TGTGCCAGTAGCCCGGTGAGCTCCTACAATGAGCAGTTCTTC
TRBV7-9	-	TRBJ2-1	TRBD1	CASSSSDRVLYNEQFF	TGTGCCAGCAGTTCGTCGGACAGGGTACTCTACAATGAGCAGTTCTTC
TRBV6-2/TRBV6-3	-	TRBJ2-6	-	CASSYSTVRMVVFSSGANVLTF	TGTGCCAGCAGTTACTCGACAGTTAGAATGGTGGTCTTCAGCTCTGGGGCCAACGTCCTGACTTTC
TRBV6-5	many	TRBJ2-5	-	CASSYYQGGETQYF	TGTGCCAGCAGTTACTACCAGGGGGGAGAGACCCAGTACTTC
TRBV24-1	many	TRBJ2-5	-	CATQRSGETQYF	TGTGCCACCCAGAGGTCCGGGGAGACCCAGTACTTC
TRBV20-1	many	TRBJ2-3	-	CSASLDTYPLSDTQYF	TGCAGTGCTAGCCTAGACACCTATCCCCTCTCAGATACGCAGTATTTT
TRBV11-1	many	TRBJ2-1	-	CASSLGRVDYNEQFF	TGTGCCAGCAGCTTGGGCAGGGTGGACTACAATGAGCAGTTCTTC
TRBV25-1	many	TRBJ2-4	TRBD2	CASSEGLAGSTKNIQYF	TGTGCCAGCAGTGAGGGACTAGCGGGATCAACCAAAAACATTCAGTACTTC
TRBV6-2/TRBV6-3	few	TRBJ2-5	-	CASLSWASRETQYF	TGTGCCAGCCTCAGCTGGGCTAGCCGGGAGACCCAGTACTTC
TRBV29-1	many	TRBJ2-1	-	CSVEFIYNEQFF	TGCAGCGTTGAATTTATCTACAATGAGCAGTTCTTC
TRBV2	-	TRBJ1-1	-	CASPLGDTEAFF	TGTGCCAGCCCTTTGGGAGACACTGAAGCTTTCTTT
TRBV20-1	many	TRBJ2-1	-	CSAKRASYNEQFF	TGCAGTGCTAAGCGGGCCTCCTACAATGAGCAGTTCTTC
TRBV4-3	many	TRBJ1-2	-	CASSQETPINYGYTF	TGCGCCAGCAGCCAAGAGACACCTATTAACTATGGCTACACCTTC
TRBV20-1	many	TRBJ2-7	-	CSAFGNREQYF	TGCAGTGCCTTTGGAAATCGCGAGCAGTACTTC
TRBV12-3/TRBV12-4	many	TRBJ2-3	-	CASRTRPIDTQYF	TGTGCCAGCAGGACGAGGCCGATAGATACGCAGTATTTT
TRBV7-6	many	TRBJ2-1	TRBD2	CASSRLAANEQFF	TGTGCCAGCAGCCGACTAGCGGCCAATGAGCAGTTCTTC
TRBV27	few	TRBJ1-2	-	CASSLDRYGYTF	TGTGCCAGCAGTTTGGACAGATATGGCTACACCTTC
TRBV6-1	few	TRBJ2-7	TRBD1	CASSEVWDSSYEQYF	TGTGCCAGCAGTGAAGTATGGGACAGCTCCTACGAGCAGTACTTC
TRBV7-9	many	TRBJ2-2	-	CASSPLTGELFF	TGTGCCAGCAGCCCCTTAACCGGGGAGCTGTTTTTT
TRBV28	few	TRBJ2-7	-	CASSFWAEITYEQYF	TGTGCCAGCAGTTTCTGGGCGGAGATTACCTACGAGCAGTACTTC
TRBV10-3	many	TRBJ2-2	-	CATSGGELFF	TGTGCCACCTCGGGCGGGGAGCTGTTTTTT
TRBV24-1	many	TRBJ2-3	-	CATSGAGDEGVTDTQYF	TGTGCCACCAGTGGTGCGGGAGATGAGGGGGTTACAGATACGCAGTATTTT
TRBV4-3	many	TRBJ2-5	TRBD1	CASSQDWGQGLETQYF	TGCGCCAGCAGCCAAGATTGGGGACAGGGCCTGGAGACCCAGTACTTC
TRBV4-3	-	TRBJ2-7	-	CASSQGDSSQYEQYF	TGCGCCAGCAGCCAAGGGGACTCCTCTCAATACGAGCAGTACTTC
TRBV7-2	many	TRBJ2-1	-	CASSPKQFVSYNEQFF	TGTGCCAGCAGCCCCAAGCAATTCGTCTCCTACAATGAGCAGTTCTTC
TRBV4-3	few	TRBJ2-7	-	CASSQVGGKSYEQYF	TGCGCCAGCAGCCAAGTCGGGGGCAAATCCTACGAGCAGTACTTC
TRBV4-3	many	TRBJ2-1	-	CASSPGGERDSYNEQFF	TGCGCCAGCAGCCCCGGGGGCGAGCGGGACTCCTACAATGAGCAGTTCTTC
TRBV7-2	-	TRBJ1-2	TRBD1	CASDRRNYGYTF	TGTGCCTCGGACAGGCGGAACTATGGCTACACCTTC
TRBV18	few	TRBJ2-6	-	CASSKRIIQGPGANVLTF	TGTGCCAGCTCAAAACGAATTATACAGGGTCCTGGGGCCAACGTCCTGACTTTC
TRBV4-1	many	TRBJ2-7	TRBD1	CASSVRDRAYEQYF	TGCGCCAGCAGCGTACGGGACAGGGCCTACGAGCAGTACTTC
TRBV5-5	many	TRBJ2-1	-	CASSLAPTYEQFF	TGTGCCAGCAGCTTGGCTCCTACGTATGAGCAGTTCTTC
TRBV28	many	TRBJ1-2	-	CASMLNYGYTF	TGTGCCAGCATGCTTAACTATGGCTACACCTTC
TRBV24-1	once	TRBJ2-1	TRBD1	CATSDHGTGRRNEQFF	TGTGCCACCAGTGATCACGGGACAGGGAGGAGGAATGAGCAGTTCTTC
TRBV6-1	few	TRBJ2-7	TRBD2	CASSPGLRDYRHEQYF	TGTGCCAGCAGCCCCGGGCTCCGGGACTACCGCCACGAGCAGTACTTC
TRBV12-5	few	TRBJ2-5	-	CASAANQETQYF	TGTGCTAGTGCTGCGAATCAAGAGACCCAGTACTTC
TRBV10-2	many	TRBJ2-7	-	CASKKDEQYF	TGCGCCAGCAAAAAAGACGAGCAGTACTTC
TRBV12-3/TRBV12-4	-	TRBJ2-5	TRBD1	CASRLTGGGLQETQYF	TGTGCCAGCAGGTTGACAGGGGGCGGTCTACAAGAGACCCAGTACTTC
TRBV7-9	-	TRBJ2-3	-	CASSSTRTDSRTDTQYF	TGTGCCAGCAGCTCTACCAGGACAGACTCTCGCACAGATACGCAGTATTTT
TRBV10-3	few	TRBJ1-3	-	CATGEGTSGNTIYF	TGTGCCACAGGGGAGGGGACCTCTGGAAACACCATATATTTT
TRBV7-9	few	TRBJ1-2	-	CASSLGQGRFGGYTF	TGTGCCAGCAGCTTGGGGCAGGGGCGATTTGGCGGCTACACCTTC
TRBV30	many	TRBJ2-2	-	CAWTETGELFF	TGTGCCTGGACAGAGACCGGGGAGCTGTTTTTT
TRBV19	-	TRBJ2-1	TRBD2	CASSRSGRDNEQFF	TGTGCCAGTAGCCGTAGCGGGAGGGACAATGAGCAGTTCTTC
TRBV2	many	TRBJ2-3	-	CASSIGTADTQYF	TGTGCCAGCAGCATCGGGACGGCAGATACGCAGTATTTT
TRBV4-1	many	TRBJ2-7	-	CASSRSTGLLLEQYF	TGCGCCAGCAGCCGTTCCACCGGACTTTTGCTCGAGCAGTACTTC
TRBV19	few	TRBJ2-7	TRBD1	CASSISTGRPYEQYF	TGTGCCAGTAGTATCTCGACAGGGCGGCCCTACGAGCAGTACTTC
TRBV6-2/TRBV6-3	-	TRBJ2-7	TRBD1	CASSPTVKGAYF	TGTGCCAGCAGTCCGACAGTCAAGGGGGCATACTTC
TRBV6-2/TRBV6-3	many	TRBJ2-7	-	CASRPPGYEQYF	TGTGCCAGCAGGCCCCCCGGCTACGAGCAGTACTTC